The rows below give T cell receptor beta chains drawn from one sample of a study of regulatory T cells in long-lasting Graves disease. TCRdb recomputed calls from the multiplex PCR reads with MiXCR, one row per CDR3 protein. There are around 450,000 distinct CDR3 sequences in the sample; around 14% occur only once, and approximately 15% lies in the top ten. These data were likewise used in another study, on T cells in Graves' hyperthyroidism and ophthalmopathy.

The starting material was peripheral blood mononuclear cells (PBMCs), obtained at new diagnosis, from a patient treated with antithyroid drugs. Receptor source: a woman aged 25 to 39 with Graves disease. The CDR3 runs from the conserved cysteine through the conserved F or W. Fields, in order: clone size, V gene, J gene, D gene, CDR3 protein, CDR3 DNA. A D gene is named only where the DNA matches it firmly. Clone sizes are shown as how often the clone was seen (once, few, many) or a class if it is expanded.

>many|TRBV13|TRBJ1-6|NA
CASSLRRNEDNSPLHF
TGTGCCAGCAGCTTAAGAAGAAATGAAGATAATTCACCCCTCCACTTT
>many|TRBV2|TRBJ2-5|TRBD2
CASSQELAGGGETQYF
TGTGCCAGCAGTCAGGAACTAGCGGGAGGAGGCGAGACCCAGTACTTC
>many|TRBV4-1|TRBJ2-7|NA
CASSQVQHGSYEQYF
TGCGCCAGCAGCCAAGTTCAACATGGCTCCTACGAGCAGTACTTC
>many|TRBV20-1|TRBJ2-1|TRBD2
CSAHTSGRVYNEQFF
TGCAGTGCTCATACTAGCGGGAGGGTTTACAATGAGCAGTTCTTC
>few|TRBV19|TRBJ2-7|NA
CASSIGQKYEQYF
TGTGCCAGTAGTATCGGGCAGAAGTACGAGCAGTACTTC
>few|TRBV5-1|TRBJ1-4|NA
CASSRGSNEKLFF
TGCGCCAGCAGCCGCGGATCTAATGAAAAACTGTTTTTT
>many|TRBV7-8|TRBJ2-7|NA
CASSFEEGVPYEQYF
TGTGCCAGCAGCTTCGAGGAGGGGGTACCATACGAGCAGTACTTC
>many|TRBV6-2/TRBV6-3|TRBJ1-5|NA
CASSYSEAQPQHF
TGTGCCAGCAGTTACTCCGAGGCACAGCCCCAGCATTTT
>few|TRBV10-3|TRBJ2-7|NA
CAISDIQLEAYEQYF
TGTGCCATCAGTGATATACAGCTAGAAGCCTACGAGCAGTACTTC
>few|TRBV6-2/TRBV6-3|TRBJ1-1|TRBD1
CASSPRGLWRVNTEAFF
TGTGCCAGCAGTCCCAGGGGGCTCTGGAGGGTGAACACTGAAGCTTTCTTT
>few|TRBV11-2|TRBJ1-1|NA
CASSLTSGDVGTEAFF
TGTGCCAGCAGCTTAACCTCCGGGGACGTTGGCACTGAAGCTTTCTTT
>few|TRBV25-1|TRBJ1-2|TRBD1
CASSPTDRVYGYTF
TGTGCCAGCAGTCCAACGGACAGGGTCTATGGCTACACCTTC
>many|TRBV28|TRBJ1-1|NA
CASSFGTTEAFF
TGTGCCAGCAGTTTTGGGACCACTGAAGCTTTCTTT
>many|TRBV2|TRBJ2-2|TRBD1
CASRGQANTGELFF
TGTGCCAGCAGAGGACAGGCGAACACCGGGGAGCTGTTTTTT
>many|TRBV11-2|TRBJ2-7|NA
CASSLIDEQYF
TGTGCCAGCAGCTTGATAGACGAGCAGTACTTC